These T cell receptor beta chains were read from a single sample in a study of T cells in localized non-small cell lung cancer. Using immunoSEQ multiplex PCR, the repertoire was profiled, and TCRdb retains in-frame clones only, with some absent. The sample has about 34,000 clones; 78% are singletons. The sample was peripheral blood, taken before any cancer treatment. The receptors originated from a male donor at least 60 years old with stage II squamous cell lung carcinoma. Each CDR3 is given with its conserved first and last residue. Each record gives: J gene, V gene, D gene, clone size, CDR3 protein. A D gene is named only where the DNA matches it firmly. For some rows the clone size is stated as once, few or many, or as a class when expanded; others skip it.

J gene: TRBJ1-2; V gene: TRBV19; D gene: -; clone size: few; CDR3 protein: CASSSANNYGYTF
J gene: TRBJ2-3; V gene: TRBV7-9; D gene: TRBD2; clone size: -; CDR3 protein: CASSIGTSGPTDTQYF
J gene: TRBJ2-1; V gene: TRBV30; D gene: TRBD1; clone size: -; CDR3 protein: CAWTGTDSYNEQFF
J gene: TRBJ1-3; V gene: TRBV29-1; D gene: -; clone size: -; CDR3 protein: CSVDLGAPSGNTIYF
J gene: TRBJ1-1; V gene: TRBV5-6; D gene: -; clone size: -; CDR3 protein: CASSSYTELTEAFF
J gene: TRBJ2-6; V gene: TRBV5-1; D gene: TRBD1; clone size: -; CDR3 protein: CASSFSNRGTGANVLTF
J gene: TRBJ1-5; V gene: TRBV2; D gene: -; clone size: few; CDR3 protein: CASSGAEVRQPQHF
J gene: TRBJ1-1; V gene: TRBV18; D gene: -; clone size: -; CDR3 protein: CASSIGLMNTEAFF
J gene: TRBJ2-3; V gene: TRBV30; D gene: -; clone size: -; CDR3 protein: CAYGGVGTDTQYF
J gene: TRBJ2-7; V gene: TRBV4-1; D gene: -; clone size: -; CDR3 protein: CASSSGGLGIHYAEQYF
J gene: TRBJ1-1; V gene: TRBV5-5; D gene: TRBD1; clone size: -; CDR3 protein: CASSFTTGGDLRTEAFF
J gene: TRBJ2-7; V gene: TRBV29-1; D gene: TRBD2; clone size: -; CDR3 protein: CSVAGLAGREQYF
J gene: TRBJ2-1; V gene: TRBV5-1; D gene: TRBD1; clone size: -; CDR3 protein: CASASGTGSYNEQFF
J gene: TRBJ2-2; V gene: TRBV19; D gene: TRBD1; clone size: -; CDR3 protein: CASSPRQGLVTGELFF
J gene: TRBJ1-5; V gene: TRBV6-6; D gene: -; clone size: -; CDR3 protein: CAGAGAIGQPQHF
J gene: TRBJ1-2; V gene: TRBV15; D gene: -; clone size: -; CDR3 protein: CATSRELGQYGGYTF
J gene: TRBJ1-1; V gene: TRBV6-5; D gene: -; clone size: -; CDR3 protein: CASSYSENTEAFF
J gene: TRBJ1-2; V gene: TRBV5-6; D gene: -; clone size: -; CDR3 protein: CASSIVITGPPNGGYTF
J gene: TRBJ1-4; V gene: TRBV6-5; D gene: -; clone size: -; CDR3 protein: CASGKTATNEKLFF
J gene: TRBJ2-5; V gene: TRBV7-2; D gene: TRBD2; clone size: -; CDR3 protein: CASSPPGKRGSWHF
J gene: TRBJ1-5; V gene: TRBV6-5; D gene: -; clone size: once; CDR3 protein: CASRGGQHSNQPQHF
J gene: TRBJ2-1; V gene: TRBV7-9; D gene: -; clone size: -; CDR3 protein: CASSLGTRVVGPRGEQFF
J gene: TRBJ1-1; V gene: TRBV7-9; D gene: -; clone size: -; CDR3 protein: CASSLQGGTEAFF
J gene: TRBJ2-1; V gene: TRBV10-3; D gene: -; clone size: -; CDR3 protein: CAIAGRGDNEQFF